These 18 T cell receptor beta chains came from one sample sequenced in a study of blood T cell repertoires in COVID-19. TCRdb keeps only in-frame clones here, not all; method: immunoSEQ multiplex PCR. The profile shows around 280,000 clones, approximately 90% of them singletons. Material for sequencing was peripheral blood. The receptors were gathered from a woman between 45 and 60 years old who had recovered from COVID-19.

V is TRBV19 and J is TRBJ1-5; no reliable D call. The V end lost 1 base, the J end lost 6 bases, and 4 bases lay between the germline ends. Germline-derived CDR1 and CDR2 are LNHDA and SQIVND (reference sequence). This CDR3 has 12 amino acids. CDR3 loop: CASSIVSQPQHF. The CDR3 DNA sequence: TGTGCCAGTAGTATAGTCTCTCAGCCCCAGCATTTT.

V and J are TRBV12-5 and TRBJ1-1; 7 bases match TRBD1. This CDR3 has 15 residues. Germline trimming cut 5 bases from V and 0 bases from J; bases unmatched to any gene: 6. Germline values: CDR1 LGHNT, CDR2 FRNRAP. CDR3 nucleotide sequence: TGTGCTAGTGGTGGGGCCGGGACAGTGAACACTGAAGCTTTCTTT. The encoded protein is CASGGAGTVNTEAFF.

This clone turned up a few times. The genes are TRBV2 and TRBJ1-5; unclear D gene. The V and J ends lost 8 bases and 3 bases respectively, with 11 bases between them. Germline V lookup: CDR1 SNHLY, CDR2 FYNNEI. The CDR3 loop spans 13 amino acids. The CDR3 DNA reads as TGTGCCAGCTCCCGACAAGCCAATCAGCCCCAGCATTTT. Residues: CASSRQANQPQHF.

The J gene is TRBJ2-1, the V gene TRBV7-2, with 7 bases lining up with TRBD2. V trimming: 1 base; J trimming: 3 bases; junction bases outside the gene matches: 3. The CDR3 is 15 residues long. Germline assignment: CDR1 SGHTA and CDR2 FQGNSA. The CDR3 is CASSLVGGNYNEQFF. CDR3 bases: TGTGCCAGCAGCTTAGTCGGGGGGAACTACAATGAGCAGTTCTTC.

This chain connects TRBV7-2 to TRBJ2-5; D call uncertain. V dropped 5 bases and J dropped 5 bases, with 9 bases sitting between them. CDR1 and CDR2 from the germline V gene are SGHTA and FQGNSA. CDR3 length equals 12 residues. The CDR3 DNA is TGTGCCAGCAGCCCTTTCCTGGAGACCCAGTACTTC. It yields the protein CASSPFLETQYF.

The chain's CDR3 is CSVSGRGNYGYTF. The CDR3 coding sequence is TGCAGCGTCTCTGGGCGGGGCAACTATGGCTACACCTTC. This sequence joins TRBV29-1 and TRBJ1-2; weak D call: TRBD1 (5 bases). Trimming shortened V by 6 bases and J by 2 bases, and 13 bases separated the two germline ends. The CDR3 runs 13 residues. Germline values: CDR1 SQVTM, CDR2 ANQGSEA. Full variable domain (remainder filled in from reference TRBV29-1 and TRBJ1-2): SAVISQKPSRDICQRGTSLTIQCQVDSQVTMMFWYRQQPGQSLTLIATANQGSEATYESGFVIDKFPISRPNLTFSTLTVSNMSPEDSSIYLCSVSGRGNYGYTFGSGTRLTVV.

A few counts support this clone. The J gene is TRBJ2-7, the V gene TRBV6-2 or TRBV6-3, with TRBD1 matching 10 bases. V was pared by 0 bases and J by 9 bases, with 8 bases of the junction left unmatched. The CDR3 runs 15 residues. Per germline, CDR1 MNHEY and CDR2 SVGEGT. The CDR3 DNA is TGTGCCAGCAGTTACTCGAGGGACAGGGGCCGGTGGCAGTACTTC. Residues: CASSYSRDRGRWQYF.

The rearrangement uses TRBV9 and TRBJ2-3, with 10 bases that match TRBD2. V shed 0 bases and J 4 bases; nucleotides not matched to a gene: 11. The CDR3 runs to 18 residues. Germline V gene sequence: CDR1 SGDLS, CDR2 YYNGEE. Written as DNA, the CDR3 is TGTGCCAGCAGCGTAGATCCCCCCGGGACTAGCGTTCCAGATACGCAGTATTTT. As protein: CASSVDPPGTSVPDTQYF.

The chain couples TRBV30 to TRBJ1-6, with D maybe TRBD1 (5 bases). The CDR3 loop spans 13 amino acids. CDR1 GTSNPN and CDR2 SVGIG come from the germline V gene (reference sequence). V was shortened by 5 bases and J by 13 bases, with 18 bases between the two germline ends. CDR3 sequence reads: CAWEQELGWPLHF. The DNA for the CDR3 is TGTGCCTGGGAACAGGAGTTGGGTTGGCCCCTCCACTTT.

J is TRBJ1-2 and V is TRBV11-1; D is possibly TRBD1 (5 bases). Trimming pared 5 bases from V and 6 bases from J, leaving 19 bases between. The CDR3 is 15 residues long. The germline CDR1 and CDR2 sequences are SGHAT and FQDESV (reference sequence). This CDR3 is CASSRYMAGQDGYTF. The CDR3 nucleotides are TGTGCCAGCAGCCGCTACATGGCAGGGCAGGATGGCTACACCTTC. The variable domain in full, with the rest retrieved from reference TRBV11-1 and TRBJ1-2, is EAEVAQSPRYKITEKSQAVAFWCDPISGHATLYWYRQILGQGPELLVQFQDESVVDDSQLPKDRFSAERLKGVDSTLKIQPAELGDSAMYLCASSRYMAGQDGYTFGSGTRLTVV.

This clone has a single count. This chain uses TRBV6-2 or TRBV6-3 with TRBJ1-5, with no clear D. V gave up 2 bases and J gave up 4 bases, with 9 bases separating them. There are 14 residues in the CDR3. The germline V gene has CDR1 MNHEY and CDR2 SVGEGT. The CDR3 nucleotides are TGTGCCAGCAGTTACAACGGAGGGAATCAGCCCCAGCATTTT. Protein product: CASSYNGGNQPQHF.

This chain connects TRBV29-1 to TRBJ1-4; D gene unclear. V was shortened by 8 bases and J by 0 bases, with 10 bases between the two germline ends. Germline V gene lookup returns CDR1 SQVTM and CDR2 ANQGSEA. The CDR3 spans 13 residues. CDR3 sequence: CSSRVATNEKLFF. The CDR3 DNA follows: TGCAGCTCCCGGGTTGCAACTAATGAAAAACTGTTTTTT.

This clone appeared once. The rearrangement joins TRBV9 to TRBJ1-1; 10 bases map to TRBD1. Looked up from germline, CDR1 is SGDLS and CDR2 is YYNGEE. The trim removed 2 bases at V and 2 bases at J, leaving 3 bases unmatched. The CDR3 is made up of 15 amino acids. The CDR3 nucleotides read TGTGCCAGCAGCGTTGGGACAGGGGCTAACACTGAAGCTTTCTTT. Its protein is CASSVGTGANTEAFF. Full variable domain (outside the CDR3, taken from reference TRBV9 and TRBJ1-1): DSGVTQTPKHLITATGQRVTLRCSPRSGDLSVYWYQQSLDQGLQFLIQYYNGEERAKGNILERFSAQQFPDLHSELNLSSLELGDSALYFCASSVGTGANTEAFFGQGTRLTVV.

The gene calls are TRBV6-1 and TRBJ2-3, with D possibly being TRBD2 (5 bases). The CDR3 runs to 14 residues. Trimming removed 8 bases at V and 3 bases at J, with 15 bases between. Germline values: CDR1 MNHNS, CDR2 SASEGT. The CDR3 spells CASRGARGTDTQYF. The CDR3 nucleotides are TGTGCCAGCCGGGGAGCTCGGGGAACAGATACGCAGTATTTT.

The chain employs TRBV6-2 or TRBV6-3 and TRBJ1-5; D remains ambiguous. Trimming removed 4 bases from V and 0 bases from J, with 10 bases in between. CDR1 is MNHEY and CDR2 is SVGEGT in the germline V gene. This CDR3 is 15 amino acids long. The DNA of the CDR3 is TGTGCCAGCAGTTCCCCTTCCTCTAGCAATCAGCCCCAGCATTTT. It translates to CASSSPSSSNQPQHF.

V gene TRBV29-1 combines with J gene TRBJ2-3; D uncertain. The germline V and J ends were trimmed by 2 bases and 0 bases, with 6 bases remaining between them. This CDR3 region has 13 residues. Looked up from germline, CDR1 is SQVTM and CDR2 is ANQGSEA. The CDR3 nucleotides are TGCAGCGTTGAATCCAGGAGCACAGATACGCAGTATTTT. Protein sequence: CSVESRSTDTQYF.

The chain employs TRBV5-1 and TRBJ2-1, with 9 bases aligning to TRBD2. CDR1 and CDR2 (germline): SGHRS, YFSETQ. Trimming at V came to 0 bases and at J to 8 bases, leaving 6 bases not matched to a gene. The CDR3 spans 15 residues. The CDR3: CASSLVAGGPYEQFF. The CDR3 region has the DNA TGCGCCAGCAGCTTGGTGGCGGGAGGGCCGTATGAGCAGTTCTTC.

V gene TRBV7-9 combines with J gene TRBJ1-1; maybe TRBD1 (5 bases). Germline CDR1 reads SEHNR; CDR2 reads FQNEAQ (reference sequence). The CDR3 runs to 15 residues. V lost 4 bases, J lost 4 bases, and 16 bases lay in between. CDR3 amino acids: CASSSLGVQGTEAFF. CDR3 DNA sequence: TGTGCCAGCAGCTCACTGGGCGTTCAGGGCACTGAAGCTTTCTTT.